These 27 T cell receptor beta chains were all obtained from the same sample, sequenced in a study of blood T cell repertoires in COVID-19. The assay was immunoSEQ multiplex PCR, and TCRdb's table has in-frame clones only and misses some. The sample includes about 200,000 clones, roughly 85% seen only once; the top ten take about 22%. Input material: peripheral blood. The receptors originated from a man aged 55-75 years with active or convalescent COVID-19.

Only one count was recorded for this clone. The chain carries TRBV11-1 and TRBJ2-7; 12 bases map to TRBD1. The CDR3 covers 15 residues. Germline values: CDR1 SGHAT, CDR2 FQDESV (reference sequence). V shed 1 base and J 6 bases; nucleotides not matched to a gene: 4. This CDR3 is CASSLGGTGGSEQYF. The CDR3 DNA reads as TGTGCCAGCAGCTTAGGTGGGACAGGGGGCTCCGAGCAGTACTTC.

The rearrangement links TRBV18 to TRBJ1-2; D possibly corresponds to TRBD1 (6 bases). CDR1 and CDR2 (germline): KGHSH, LQKENI. V shed 0 bases and J shed 5 bases, with 10 bases lying between them. The CDR3 runs 14 residues. The CDR3 region is CASSPPGRGYGYTF. In DNA form, the CDR3 reads TGTGCCAGCTCACCACCGGGCAGGGGTTATGGCTACACCTTC. Full variable domain (rest looked up from reference TRBV18 and TRBJ1-2): NAGVMQNPRHLVRRRGQEARLRCSPMKGHSHVYWYRQLPEEGLKFMVYLQKENIIDESGMPKERFSAEFPKEGPSILRIQQVVRGDSAAYFCASSPPGRGYGYTFGSGTRLTVV.

The chain carries TRBV7-9 and TRBJ1-6; perhaps TRBD1 as D (5 bases). Germline CDR1 and CDR2: SEHNR and FQNEAQ (reference sequence). The CDR3 covers 13 residues. Between the trimmed V and J ends, which lost 2 bases and 10 bases, there was a span of 9 bases. This CDR3 is CASSLPGGSPLHF. The CDR3 nucleotides read TGTGCCAGCAGCTTACCGGGGGGATCACCCCTCCACTTT.

CDR3 loop: CASSVTRDYGYTF. The DNA for the CDR3 is TGTGCCAGCAGTGTAACACGGGACTATGGCTACACCTTC. V is TRBV25-1 and J is TRBJ1-2; D is unresolved. The CDR3 totals 13 residues. Germline CDR1 reads MGHDK; CDR2 reads SYGVNS. V dropped 4 bases and J dropped 3 bases, with 9 bases sitting between them.

This clone came up once. V gene TRBV9 combines with J gene TRBJ1-6; possible D gene TRBD1, 6 bases. The CDR3 has 15 amino acids. V was clipped by 0 bases and J by 10 bases, with 14 bases between them. Germline V gene lookup returns CDR1 SGDLS and CDR2 YYNGEE. The CDR3 region has the DNA TGTGCCAGCAGCGTAGATGAGGGGGTAGGATCACCCCTCCACTTT. Translated, it gives CASSVDEGVGSPLHF.

The chain employs TRBV4-2 and TRBJ2-3; 12 bases line up with TRBD2. CDR3 length equals 17 residues. In germline, CDR1 is LGHNA, CDR2 YNFKEQ. J gave up 6 bases and V 0 bases, and 7 bases lay outside the gene matches. The CDR3 sequence: CASSQDPLAGGSDTQYF. The DNA of the CDR3 is TGTGCCAGCAGCCAAGATCCCCTAGCGGGGGGGTCGGATACGCAGTATTTT.

J is TRBJ2-3 and V is TRBV4-1; 10 bases align to TRBD2. The CDR3 length is 16 residues. V lost 2 bases to trimming and J lost 7 bases; unmatched junction nucleotides: 9. Germline assignment: CDR1 MGHRA and CDR2 YSYEKL. The CDR3 is CASSQPTSGARYTQYF. The CDR3, as DNA: TGCGCCAGCAGCCAACCTACTAGCGGGGCCCGGTATACGCAGTATTTT.

This sequence joins TRBV7-3 and TRBJ2-7, with 9 bases fitting TRBD2. This CDR3 region has 16 residues. V was pared by 0 bases and J by 5 bases, with 8 bases of the junction left unmatched. Germline CDR1 is SGHTA and CDR2 is FQGTGA. DNA of the CDR3: TGTGCCAGCAGCTTAACGGGCTGGACTAGCGAAAACGAGCAGTACTTC. It codes for CASSLTGWTSENEQYF.

The chain employs TRBV18 and TRBJ2-1; 8 nucleotides match TRBD1. CDR3 length: 15 residues. Trimming cost V 3 bases and J 4 bases; bases outside gene matches: 5. The V gene's germline CDR1 is KGHSH and CDR2 LQKENI. The CDR3 here is CASSPGQGAYNEQFF. The CDR3 DNA sequence: TGTGCCAGCTCACCCGGACAGGGAGCTTACAATGAGCAGTTCTTC.

The V call is TRBV5-1, the J call TRBJ2-7, with D uncertain. Germline V gene data show CDR1 as SGHRS and CDR2 as YFSETQ. V was pared by 0 bases and J by 2 bases, with 18 bases between. This CDR3 is built from 17 residues. The CDR3 loop reads CASSLGSRYKYTYEQYF. The CDR3 region has the DNA TGCGCCAGCAGCTTGGGTAGCCGCTACAAGTATACCTACGAGCAGTACTTC.

The chain couples TRBV5-1 to TRBJ2-1; TRBD2 aligns across 9 bases. The J segment lost 7 bases and the V segment lost 4 bases, leaving 12 bases of the junction unmatched. CDR1 and CDR2 from the germline V gene are SGHRS and YFSETQ. CDR3 length: 16 amino acids. In nucleotides, the CDR3 is TGCGCCAGCAGCCCTGCGAGAGCGGGGGGACAGAATGAGCAGTTCTTC. It is translated as CASSPARAGGQNEQFF.

The chain combines TRBV12-3 or TRBV12-4 with TRBJ2-1; D uncertain. The ends were cut back, 6 bases at V and 3 bases at J, with 9 bases in the middle. The CDR3 totals 13 residues. CDR3 sequence (DNA): TGTGCCAGCAGCCTAAATTACTACAATGAGCAGTTCTTC. This sequence encodes CASSLNYYNEQFF.

The V gene is TRBV5-4, the J gene TRBJ1-4; a possible D gene is TRBD1 (5 bases). The CDR3 loop spans 14 amino acids. Germline V CDR1 and CDR2: SGHNT, YYREEE (reference sequence). With 4 bases removed from V and 7 bases from J, the gap between germline ends came to 14 bases. CDR3 nucleotides: TGTGCCAGCAGCCGTTGGGGGGGAGGTGAAAAACTGTTTTTT. Translation: CASSRWGGGEKLFF.

The V and J genes are TRBV19 and TRBJ1-2; 10 bases are a match to TRBD1. Losses at the gene ends were 8 bases for V and 8 bases for J; bases not matched to a gene: 8. Germline V CDR1 and CDR2: LNHDA, SQIVND (reference sequence). The CDR3 contains 13 residues. This CDR3 reads CASFPGTGDGYTF. Written as DNA, the CDR3 is TGTGCCAGTTTTCCCGGGACAGGGGACGGCTACACCTTC.

This clone occurred once. The chain couples TRBV6-2 or TRBV6-3 to TRBJ2-7; 9 bases align to TRBD1. The germline gives CDR1 MNHEY, CDR2 SVGEGT. The CDR3 is made up of 15 amino acids. Trimming removed 2 bases from V and 3 bases from J; junction bases left unmatched: 5. The CDR3 coding sequence is TGTGCCAGCAGTTACAGCACAGGGGGCTTCTACGAGCAGTACTTC. Its protein is CASSYSTGGFYEQYF.

The chain recombines TRBV5-1 with TRBJ2-3; TRBD1 might be the D (6 bases). Germline V gene data show CDR1 as SGHRS and CDR2 as YFSETQ. V shed 2 bases and J shed 4 bases, with 11 bases lying between them. This CDR3 region has 14 residues. In nucleotides, the CDR3 is TGCGCCAGCAGCTTCCTGGACAGCGCAGATACGCAGTATTTT. Its protein is CASSFLDSADTQYF.

The CDR3 DNA reads as TGTGCCAGCAGCGACCAAGGACAGACCTACGAGCAGTACTTC. This sequence encodes CASSDQGQTYEQYF. The rearrangement links TRBV6-5 to TRBJ2-7, with D possibly matching TRBD1 (6 bases). The CDR3 spans 14 residues. The V end lost 6 bases, the J end lost 2 bases, and 14 bases lay between the germline ends. The germline V gene has CDR1 MNHEY and CDR2 SVGAGI.

The chain employs TRBV24-1 and TRBJ1-5; a weak D match, TRBD1 (5 bases). With 2 bases removed from V and 2 bases from J, the gap between germline ends came to 9 bases. Germline assignment: CDR1 KGHDR and CDR2 SFDVKD. The CDR3 length is 15 residues. The CDR3: CATSDSGEGNQPQHF. CDR3 DNA sequence: TGTGCCACCAGTGATTCGGGGGAAGGCAATCAGCCCCAGCATTTT.

The J gene is TRBJ2-1, the V gene TRBV7-3; 11 bases fit TRBD2. The germline V gene encodes CDR1 SGHTA and CDR2 FQGTGA. This CDR3 contains 15 residues. J gave up 4 bases and V 4 bases, and 3 bases lay outside the gene matches. The chain's CDR3 is CASSSGTSGYNEQFF. The CDR3 region has the DNA TGTGCCAGCAGCTCCGGGACTAGCGGATACAATGAGCAGTTCTTC.

The V and J genes are TRBV27 and TRBJ1-1; 7 positions match TRBD1. Germline lookup yields CDR1 MNHEY and CDR2 SMNVEV (reference sequence). After removal of 6 bases from V and 1 base from J, the junction contained 5 bases not matched to a gene. The CDR3 consists of 14 residues. The CDR3: CASRGRDRNTEAFF. The CDR3 DNA reads as TGTGCCAGCAGGGGAAGGGACAGGAACACTGAAGCTTTCTTT.

The chain uses TRBV10-3 and TRBJ1-2; D is perhaps TRBD1 (5 bases). CDR3 length: 15 amino acids. Per germline, CDR1 ENHRY and CDR2 SYGVKD. Trimming took off 4 bases at V and 2 bases at J, with 14 bases between the two ends. CDR3 nucleotide sequence: TGTGCCATCAGTGGAAGAGAAGGACAAAACTATGGCTACACCTTC. This codes for CAISGREGQNYGYTF.

J is TRBJ2-2 and V is TRBV27; possibly TRBD1 for D (5 bases). CDR3 length equals 14 residues. Germline V lookup: CDR1 MNHEY, CDR2 SMNVEV (reference sequence). Deletions cut 3 bases from V and 3 bases from J, with 8 bases between. The CDR3 protein is CASSFDSYTGELFF. For the CDR3, the DNA is TGTGCCAGCAGTTTCGACAGTTACACCGGGGAGCTGTTTTTT.

V is TRBV19 and J is TRBJ2-2, with D possibly TRBD1 on 6 matching bases. V shed 2 bases and J shed 5 bases, with 9 bases lying between them. Germline CDR1 and CDR2: LNHDA and SQIVND (reference sequence). The CDR3 is 14 residues long. The CDR3 region is CASSITGSTGELFF. As DNA, the CDR3 is TGTGCCAGTAGTATAACAGGGTCGACCGGGGAGCTGTTTTTT.

In its sample, this clone was seen a few times. The chain uses TRBV18 and TRBJ1-4, with TRBD1 as a possible D gene (5 bases). The CDR3 is made up of 13 amino acids. Germline CDR1 KGHSH, CDR2 LQKENI. V was shortened by 5 bases and J by 6 bases, with 10 bases between the two germline ends. CDR3 DNA: TGTGCCAGCTCATCGCAGGGTGATGAAAAACTGTTTTTT. The encoded protein is CASSSQGDEKLFF.

The chain links TRBV9 to TRBJ2-3; perhaps TRBD2 as D (6 bases). Germline V gene sequence: CDR1 SGDLS, CDR2 YYNGEE. The CDR3 sequence is 17 residues long. V dropped 0 bases and J dropped 6 bases, with 20 bases sitting between them. DNA for the CDR3: TGTGCCAGCAGCGTAGTCGGGGCGGGACGGCGCGGGGATACGCAGTATTTT. The encoded protein is CASSVVGAGRRGDTQYF.

The chain employs TRBV6-4 and TRBJ2-2, with 8 bases aligning to TRBD2. This CDR3 is built from 14 residues. The trim removed 6 bases at V and 0 bases at J, leaving 0 bases unmatched. Per germline, CDR1 MRHNA and CDR2 SNTAGT. The CDR3 spells CASRLAANTGELFF. CDR3 DNA sequence: TGTGCCAGCAGACTAGCGGCGAACACCGGGGAGCTGTTTTTT.

The sample holds a few counts of this clone. The V and J genes are TRBV19 and TRBJ1-5; TRBD1 matches at 7 bases. This CDR3 contains 14 residues. Germline V gene sequence: CDR1 LNHDA, CDR2 SQIVND (reference sequence). V shed 10 bases and J 0 bases; nucleotides not matched to a gene: 6. The CDR3 reads CATGQPYSNQPQHF. The CDR3 nucleotides are TGTGCCACGGGACAGCCCTATAGCAATCAGCCCCAGCATTTT.